These 31 T cell receptor beta chains originate from one sample sequenced in a study of blood T cells in healthy people across ages. Then a second PCR, running about 6 to 11 cycles, was carried out with a sample-barcoded 5' primer and a J-beta primer mix. TCRdb called the 5' RACE reads again in MiXCR, with one record for every CDR3 protein. The table has nearly 800,000 distinct CDR3 sequences, approximately 60% seen once. Sequences were obtained from blood. The origin of the receptors is a man in his forties in good health.

The chain employs TRBV27 and TRBJ2-3; 7 bases are a match to TRBD1. The J segment lost 3 bases and the V segment lost 3 bases, leaving 6 bases of the junction unmatched. The CDR3 runs to 15 residues. In germline, CDR1 is MNHEY, CDR2 SMNVEV (reference sequence). The CDR3 DNA reads as TGTGCCAGCAGTTTTCCGGGACAGCGGACAGATACGCAGTATTTT. Translating it yields CASSFPGQRTDTQYF.

This clonotype has a single count. The genes are TRBV6-4 and TRBJ2-7, with 9 bases aligning to TRBD2. The CDR3 length is 15 residues. V was pared by 10 bases and J by 4 bases, with 14 bases of the junction left unmatched. The V gene's germline CDR1 is MRHNA and CDR2 SNTAGT. CDR3 DNA: TGTGCCAACACTCCCCGCGGGAGGGCCGGTTACGAGCAGTACTTC. Protein sequence: CANTPRGRAGYEQYF.

The chain links TRBV6-5 to TRBJ1-5, with D unresolved. Per germline, CDR1 MNHEY and CDR2 SVGAGI. Trimming removed 6 bases at V and 0 bases at J, with 15 bases between. CDR3 size: 16 residues. CDR3 DNA sequence: TGTGCCAGCAGGGGAGGGAGTCCGGTTAGCAATCAGCCCCAGCATTTT. Its protein is CASRGGSPVSNQPQHF.

This rearrangement joins TRBV15 to TRBJ2-1, with 7 positions matching TRBD2. The length of the CDR3 is 15 residues. Germline V gene sequence: CDR1 LNHNV, CDR2 YYDKDF (reference sequence). Germline trimming cut 1 base from V and 2 bases from J; bases unmatched to any gene: 2. The CDR3 nucleotides are TGTGCCACCAGCAGAGGCGGGGGTACCTACAATGAGCAGTTCTTC. It codes for CATSRGGGTYNEQFF.

The chain carries TRBV28 and TRBJ1-3; D ambiguous. V shed 4 bases and J shed 4 bases, with 14 bases lying between them. Germline CDR1 reads MDHEN; CDR2 reads SYDVKM. The CDR3 is 15 amino acids. CDR3 in DNA: TGTGCCAGCAGTTGGGCGGTTGGTTCGGGAAACACCATATATTTT. Translating it yields CASSWAVGSGNTIYF.

The table lists this clonotype with a few counts. The chain is built from TRBV3-1 and TRBJ2-6; no reliable D call. Germline V CDR1 and CDR2: LGHDT, YNNKEL (reference sequence). Trimming pared 3 bases from V and 0 bases from J, leaving 15 bases between. The CDR3 loop spans 18 amino acids. In DNA form, the CDR3 reads TGTGCCAGCAGCCATGAGTTTTCGGGCGCCTCTGGGGCCAACGTCCTGACTTTC. Residues: CASSHEFSGASGANVLTF.

The chain is built from TRBV7-2 and TRBJ2-7; 7 bases map to TRBD1. The CDR3 consists of 15 residues. The V gene's germline CDR1 is SGHTA and CDR2 FQGNSA. V shed 10 bases, J shed 0 bases, and the junction held 12 bases outside the gene matches. The CDR3 DNA reads as TGTGCCACCAGTAAACAAGCAGGGGGCTCCTACGAGCAGTACTTC. Protein: CATSKQAGGSYEQYF.

The table lists this clonotype with a few counts. The gene calls are TRBV20-1 and TRBJ2-3; 8 nucleotides match TRBD1. The CDR3 spans 15 residues. Germline assignment: CDR1 DFQATT and CDR2 SNEGSKA (reference sequence). J was trimmed by 4 bases and V by 2 bases; bases with no gene match: 8. The CDR3 loop is CSARSQDRAADTQYF. The CDR3 bases are TGCAGTGCTAGATCCCAGGACAGGGCCGCAGATACGCAGTATTTT.

The chain links TRBV6-4 to TRBJ2-3; D perhaps matches TRBD1 (8 bases). Germline CDR1 and CDR2: MRHNA and SNTAGT. This CDR3 region has 14 residues. The V gene lost 3 bases and the J gene lost 6 bases, with 13 bases spanning the gap. Here the CDR3 reads CASSEDREGDTQYF. The DNA of the CDR3 is TGTGCCAGCAGTGAGGACAGGGAGGGTGATACGCAGTATTTT.

This chain joins TRBV11-2 and TRBJ1-2, with no clear D. The CDR3 runs to 16 residues. The germline V gene encodes CDR1 SGHAT and CDR2 FQNNGV. The germline V and J ends were trimmed by 4 bases and 8 bases, with 23 bases remaining between them. CDR3 nucleotides: TGTGCCAGCAGCTCTTACTCGGGTATGACCGGAGACGGCTACACCTTC. Amino acids: CASSSYSGMTGDGYTF.

This CDR3 is CASSLYREIQETQYF. CDR3 coding DNA: TGTGCCAGCAGCCTATACAGGGAAATCCAAGAGACCCAGTACTTC. V usage is TRBV7-8 and J usage is TRBJ2-4, with TRBD1 as a possible D gene (6 bases). The better agreement between TRBJ2-5 and the DNA end casts doubt on the J call. The CDR3 is 15 amino acids. Germline lookup yields CDR1 SGHVS and CDR2 FQNEAQ.

This chain links TRBV12-3 or TRBV12-4 with TRBJ2-3, with 12 bases lining up with TRBD2. Losses at the gene ends were 5 bases for V and 5 bases for J; bases not matched to a gene: 5. The CDR3 is 15 amino acids. CDR3 bases: TGTGCCAGCAGTAGACTAGCGGGAGTTGGAGATACGCAGTATTTT. Residues: CASSRLAGVGDTQYF.

This chain links TRBV7-3 with TRBJ2-3; 8 bases line up with TRBD2. The J segment lost 4 bases and the V segment lost 2 bases, leaving 2 bases of the junction unmatched. The germline CDR1 and CDR2 sequences are SGHTA and FQGTGA. The CDR3 totals 14 residues. CDR3 protein: CASSLQAGADTQYF. CDR3 DNA: TGTGCCAGCAGCTTACAAGCGGGGGCAGATACGCAGTATTTT. Combining the CDR3 with reference TRBV7-3 and TRBJ2-3 gives the whole variable domain GAGVSQTPSNKVTEKGKYVELRCDPISGHTALYWYRQSLGQGPEFLIYFQGTGAADDSGLPNDRFFAVRPEGSVSTLKIQRTERGDSAVYLCASSLQAGADTQYFGPGTRLTVL.

The V gene is TRBV6-2 or TRBV6-3, the J gene TRBJ2-2, with D tentatively TRBD1 or TRBD2 (5 bases each). Trimming shortened V by 2 bases and J by 5 bases, and 12 bases separated the two germline ends. This CDR3 comprises 15 residues. Germline V gene lookup returns CDR1 MNHEY and CDR2 SVGEGT. The CDR3 DNA reads as TGTGCCAGCAGTTACGGGGGTCTGAGTACCGGGGAGCTGTTTTTT. Residues: CASSYGGLSTGELFF.

This clonotype turned up a few times. The V call is TRBV20-1, the J call TRBJ2-5; TRBD2 matches at 8 bases. Germline CDR1 DFQATT, CDR2 SNEGSKA (reference sequence). V dropped 0 bases and J dropped 5; count of bases not matched to a gene: 8. This CDR3 has 15 amino acids. The CDR3 region has the DNA TGCAGTGCTAGAGATTGGGGGACTAGTTCGGAGACCCAGTACTTC. Translated, it gives CSARDWGTSSETQYF.

To note about this clonotype: The junction departs from the called germline gene at one end, perhaps through a read error. The V and J genes are TRBV5-1 and TRBJ2-3, with a weak D call TRBD1 (5 bases). The germline V gene has CDR1 SGHRS and CDR2 YFSETQ. This CDR3 has 15 residues. CDR3 sequence reads: CASSFRQSPPETQYF. CDR3 sequence (DNA): TGCGCCAGCAGCTTTAGACAGTCTCCCCCAGAGACGCAGTATTTT. The full variable domain, with the rest looked up from reference TRBV5-1 and TRBJ2-3, is KAGVTQTPRYLIKTRGQQVTLSCSPISGHRSVSWYQQTPGQGLQFLFEYFSETQRNKGNFPGRFSGRQFSNSRSEMNVSTLELGDSALYLCASSFRQSPPETQYFGPGTRLTVL.

The genes are TRBV11-1 and TRBJ1-5; no clear D. Germline V gene sequence: CDR1 SGHAT, CDR2 FQDESV (reference sequence). The CDR3 is 17 residues long. Trimming stripped 3 bases from V and 6 bases from J, with 21 bases between. The CDR3 loop is CASSFPRGSHLGQPQHF. CDR3 coding DNA: TGTGCCAGCAGCTTCCCCCGAGGGTCTCACTTAGGTCAGCCCCAGCATTTT.

This CDR3 is CASSVQGEAFF. In nucleotides, the CDR3 is TGTGCCAGCAGTGTTCAGGGTGAAGCTTTCTTT. The V gene is TRBV28, the J gene TRBJ1-1; possibly TRBD1 for D (5 bases). Germline CDR1 and CDR2: MDHEN and SYDVKM. V dropped 5 bases and J dropped 7 bases, with 8 bases sitting between them. The CDR3 is 11 amino acids. The full variable domain, with the rest looked up from reference TRBV28 and TRBJ1-1, is DVKVTQSSRYLVKRTGEKVFLECVQDMDHENMFWYRQDPGLGLRLIYFSYDVKMKEKGDIPEGYSVSREKKERFSLILESASTNQTSMYLCASSVQGEAFFGQGTRLTVV.

The J gene is TRBJ2-7, the V gene TRBV6-5, with 10 bases aligning to TRBD1. This CDR3 contains 14 residues. From germline, CDR1 is MNHEY and CDR2 SVGAGI. J gave up 2 bases and V 6 bases, and 4 bases lay outside the gene matches. This chain's CDR3 is CASSYGTGAYEQYF. The CDR3 bases are TGTGCCAGCAGCTATGGGACAGGGGCCTACGAGCAGTACTTC.

The rearrangement joins TRBV12-3 or TRBV12-4 to TRBJ1-2; 10 bases line up with TRBD1. After removal of 3 bases from V and 8 bases from J, the junction contained 6 bases not matched to a gene. The length of the CDR3 is 14 residues. CDR3 loop: CASSFLTGGDGYTF. The CDR3 nucleotides are TGTGCCAGCAGTTTCCTGACAGGGGGCGACGGCTACACCTTC.

This chain uses TRBV15 with TRBJ2-5, with TRBD1 as a possible D gene (5 bases). The germline V gene has CDR1 LNHNV and CDR2 YYDKDF (reference sequence). The CDR3 length is 14 residues. Trimming stripped 7 bases from V and 1 base from J, with 13 bases between. CDR3 nucleotides: TGTGCCACCACGTCTGGGGCCCTCCAAGAGACCCAGTACTTC. The encoded protein is CATTSGALQETQYF. Based on the CDR3 plus reference TRBV15 and TRBJ2-5, the full variable domain is DAMVIQNPRYQVTQFGKPVTLSCSQTLNHNVMYWYQQKSSQAPKLLFHYYDKDFNNEADTPDNFQSRRPNTSFCFLDIRSPGLGDTAMYLCATTSGALQETQYFGPGTRLLVL.

This clonotype was recorded once. This chain connects TRBV28 to TRBJ2-7; the D gene is possibly TRBD2 (5 bases). V lost 4 bases to trimming and J lost 1 base, with 14 bases between them. The CDR3 spans 15 residues. Germline loops: CDR1 MDHEN, CDR2 SYDVKM. Here the CDR3 reads CASSSPTLGSYEQYF. The CDR3 DNA reads as TGTGCCAGCAGTTCCCCCACACTAGGGTCCTACGAGCAGTACTTC.

This chain joins TRBV3-1 and TRBJ2-5; D gene unclear. The last part of the DNA fits TRBJ2-7 better; the J call may be wrong. The CDR3 loop spans 16 amino acids. Looked up from germline, CDR1 is LGHDT and CDR2 is YNNKEL (reference sequence). CDR3 loop: CASSRQWTSPFYEQYF. CDR3 in DNA: TGTGCCAGCAGCCGTCAGTGGACGTCGCCTTTCTACGAGCAGTACTTC.

V is TRBV4-2 and J is TRBJ2-7, with TRBD1 matching 10 bases. The V and J ends lost 2 bases and 2 bases, in that order; junction bases with no gene match: 12. CDR1 LGHNA and CDR2 YNFKEQ come from the germline V gene. CDR3 size: 18 residues. CDR3 amino acids: CASSQILGRDRGTYEQYF. The DNA for the CDR3 is TGTGCCAGCAGCCAAATCCTCGGCCGGGACAGGGGTACCTACGAGCAGTACTTC.

This clonotype was seen a single time. The chain combines TRBV12-3 or TRBV12-4 with TRBJ2-2; 8 positions agree with TRBD1. J was trimmed by 4 bases and V by 8 bases; bases with no gene match: 6. The CDR3 covers 14 residues. CDR3 sequence (DNA): TGTGCCAGCGCAGACAGGGGCTTCACCGGGGAGCTGTTTTTT. It specifies CASADRGFTGELFF.

There are many counts of this clonotype. The chain recombines TRBV28 with TRBJ2-3, with D possibly being TRBD1 or TRBD2 (5 bases each). Trimming removed 5 bases from V and 4 bases from J, with 10 bases in between. CDR3 size: 13 residues. Germline loops: CDR1 MDHEN, CDR2 SYDVKM. In DNA form, the CDR3 reads TGTGCCAGCAGTGCCGGGGCTTCAGATACGCAGTATTTT. Translation gives CASSAGASDTQYF. Full variable domain (missing parts from reference TRBV28 and TRBJ2-3): DVKVTQSSRYLVKRTGEKVFLECVQDMDHENMFWYRQDPGLGLRLIYFSYDVKMKEKGDIPEGYSVSREKKERFSLILESASTNQTSMYLCASSAGASDTQYFGPGTRLTVL.

In regard to this clonotype: Since the CDR3 does not end with the conserved phenylalanine or tryptophan, this likely comes from a read error. The chain combines TRBV7-9 with TRBJ1-2; 8 positions agree with TRBD1. After removal of 4 bases from V and 6 bases from J, the junction contained 16 bases not matched to a gene. This CDR3 spans 17 amino acids. Germline V gene sequence: CDR1 SEHNR, CDR2 FQNEAQ (reference sequence). This CDR3 reads CASSSLRDRIRQNGYTS. CDR3 in DNA: TGTGCCAGCAGCTCACTCCGGGACAGGATTAGACAAAATGGCTACACCTCC.

The V call is TRBV11-3, the J call TRBJ2-1, with D possibly TRBD2 on 5 matching bases. The germline gives CDR1 SGHNT, CDR2 YENEEA. The V end lost 7 bases, the J end lost 7 bases, and 20 bases lay between the germline ends. This CDR3 comprises 15 residues. This chain's CDR3 is CASTPYGVDRNEQFF. The CDR3 DNA follows: TGTGCCAGCACCCCCTACGGGGTAGACCGGAATGAGCAGTTCTTC.

This clonotype was recorded a few times. This chain connects TRBV12-3 or TRBV12-4 to TRBJ1-1, with 11 bases identical to TRBD1. This CDR3 spans 16 amino acids. The V and J ends lost 3 bases and 5 bases, in that order; junction bases with no gene match: 8. This chain's CDR3 is CASSFLGTGGLTEAFF. CDR3 nucleotides: TGTGCCAGCAGTTTTCTCGGGACAGGGGGGTTAACTGAAGCTTTCTTT.

V and J are TRBV6-1 and TRBJ2-5; 9 bases fit TRBD2. The CDR3 extends over 16 amino acids. Trimming took 5 bases from V and 1 from J; bases not matched to a gene: 8. The germline V gene has CDR1 MNHNS and CDR2 SASEGT. DNA of the CDR3: TGTGCCAGCAGTTTCCGCCTAGCGGGACCCCAAGAGACCCAGTACTTC. Translated, it gives CASSFRLAGPQETQYF.

V usage is TRBV7-2 and J usage is TRBJ1-2; perhaps TRBD1 as D (5 bases). CDR3 length: 18 residues. Germline CDR1 and CDR2: SGHTA and FQGNSA. Trimming left V 5 bases short and J 5 bases short, with 27 bases between. The CDR3 DNA reads as TGTGCCAGCAGCCTCATGATAACAGGCTTACTGACAAAGTATGGCTACACCTTC. This sequence encodes CASSLMITGLLTKYGYTF.